Listed below are T cell receptor beta chains from one sample, sequenced in a study of cytomegalovirus exposure and HLA in healthy donors. Produced via immunoSEQ multiplex PCR; TCRdb's table is partial and in-frame only. The sample shows approximately 170,000 clones, approximately 81% of them seen only once. The sample was PBMCs. Every receptor here comes from a male donor in good health and CMV-seronegative. The conserved cysteine and the conserved F or W are not part of the CDR3 here. Fields, in order: V gene, CDR3 protein.

>TRBV7-9
ASSPPWGGIYEQY
>TRBV13
ASSPERATDTQY
>TRBV5-1
ASSLAVRSYNEQF
>TRBV2
ASSKYRVNTEAF
>TRBV10-3
AISTGQRGLETQY
>TRBV5-1
ASSEGQADTEAF
>TRBV6-1
ALARDDYNEQF
>TRBV5-4
ASSLQGSTEQY
>TRBV5-1
ASSLGQGKEQY
>TRBV25-1
ASSLSSGSYEQY
>TRBV27
ASSSGGGGPEAF
>TRBV5-1
ASSLERWADTQY
>TRBV6-1
ASTSGGANTGELF
>TRBV14
ASSQGRVGPQH
>TRBV10-3
AISESTDTTGEQY
>TRBV7-3
ASSLRASGGPTSSTDTQY
>TRBV5-1
ASSSGLAGGSSTDTQY
>TRBV28
ASSSGGGRRRGYT
>TRBV7-9
ASSQGLRQEENEKLF
>TRBV4-1
ASSQLNRGPGNTIY
>TRBV25-1
ASSEYAGGKYEQY
>TRBV5-6
ASSLGLAGGEQF
>TRBV6-5
ASSSIQGPNQPQH
>TRBV27
ASSPMRWTSTDTQY
>TRBV28
ASSPATAGNWH
>TRBV6-5
ASSYYIQGTNIQY
>TRBV11-2
ASSAYRIYQETQY
>TRBV10-3
AIGPSRVNEQY
>TRBV4-3
ASSQELMGYPSSGANVLT
>TRBV6-5
ASSTTGSSHEQY
>TRBV5-1
ASSLSGGLPYNEQF